Listed here are 21 T cell receptor beta chains from one sample, sequenced in a study of T cell responses to AZD1222 COVID-19 vaccine. Data came from immunoSEQ multiplex PCR; TCRdb stores just in-frame clones and leaves some out. The table lists around 120,000 clones, about 88% of them singletons. Material: peripheral blood, obtained on day 0 of MenACWY control vaccination. These receptors came from an adult in good health.

This clone occurred once. The rearrangement links TRBV30 to TRBJ1-2; D unresolved. V was pared by 4 bases and J by 3 bases, with 15 bases between. Looked up from germline, CDR1 is GTSNPN and CDR2 is SVGIG (reference sequence). The CDR3 extends over 14 amino acids. The CDR3: CAWTLWERHYGYTF. The DNA for the CDR3 is TGTGCCTGGACCCTGTGGGAACGGCACTATGGCTACACCTTC.

The CDR3 nucleotides are TGTGCCAGCAGTTTAGCGGGGGCTCCCTACAATGAGCAGTTCTTC. Translating it yields CASSLAGAPYNEQFF. V usage is TRBV27 and J usage is TRBJ2-1; perhaps TRBD2 as D (7 bases). The CDR3 contains 15 residues. Germline loops: CDR1 MNHEY, CDR2 SMNVEV (reference sequence). The V end was cut by 2 bases, the J end by 2 bases, with 10 bases between.

V usage is TRBV4-2 and J usage is TRBJ2-3, with 9 bases identical to TRBD2. V shed 1 base, J shed 5 bases, and the junction held 1 base outside the gene matches. This CDR3 is 14 amino acids long. CDR1 is LGHNA, CDR2 YNFKEQ, per germline. This CDR3 reads CASSQGTSVDTQYF. For the CDR3, the DNA is TGTGCCAGCAGCCAAGGGACTAGCGTAGATACGCAGTATTTT.

The chain uses TRBV3-1 (or the pseudogene TRBV3-2) and TRBJ2-3; 12 nucleotides agree with TRBD2. The germline CDR1 and CDR2 sequences are LGHDT and YNNKEL (reference sequence). Trimming at V came to 1 base and at J to 2 bases, leaving 7 bases not matched to a gene. The length of the CDR3 is 18 residues. The CDR3 loop reads CASSQAPGLAGHTDTQYF. The DNA of the CDR3 is TGTGCCAGCAGCCAAGCCCCGGGACTAGCGGGCCACACAGATACGCAGTATTTT.

This rearrangement joins TRBV3-1 (or the pseudogene TRBV3-2) to TRBJ2-5; 8 bases map to TRBD1. The CDR3 totals 14 residues. Germline assignment: CDR1 LGHDT and CDR2 YNNKEL (reference sequence). V gave up 4 bases and J gave up 2 bases; unmatched junction bases: 3. CDR3 amino acids: CASSRNRGQETQYF. CDR3 bases: TGTGCCAGCAGCCGAAACAGGGGGCAAGAGACCCAGTACTTC.

This clone occurred a few times. An end of the junction does not agree with germline; a read error may underlie this. V and J are TRBV2 and TRBJ2-3; possibly TRBD2 for D (6 bases). Germline V gives CDR1 SNHLY, CDR2 FYNNEI. This CDR3 has 12 amino acids. Written as DNA, the CDR3 is TGTGCCAGCAGCACGGAGGGGACGGATTATACTTTT. It encodes CASSTEGTDYTF.

The chain carries TRBV11-1 and TRBJ2-1; 7 positions agree with TRBD1. Germline-derived CDR1 and CDR2 are SGHAT and FQDESV (reference sequence). This CDR3 has 15 residues. V trimming: 5 bases; J trimming: 7 bases; junction bases outside the gene matches: 11. In DNA form, the CDR3 reads TGTGCCAGCAGCCTAAGACAGGGTGAGGCAAATGAGCAGTTCTTC. Translated, it gives CASSLRQGEANEQFF.

The V and J genes are TRBV5-1 and TRBJ2-3, with D possibly matching TRBD1 (5 bases). The germline CDR1 and CDR2 sequences are SGHRS and YFSETQ. This CDR3 is 12 amino acids long. V lost 3 bases and J lost 6, with 8 bases in between. This CDR3 is CASSSTVDTQYF. The CDR3 DNA follows: TGCGCCAGCAGCTCGACAGTGGATACGCAGTATTTT.

This chain uses TRBV5-1 with TRBJ1-6; D remains ambiguous. The CDR3 length is 15 residues. Trimming left V 0 bases short and J 3 bases short, with 7 bases between. CDR1 and CDR2 from the germline V gene are SGHRS and YFSETQ. CDR3 sequence (DNA): TGCGCCAGCAGCTTGGACAGCCTCTATAATTCACCCCTCCACTTT. This sequence encodes CASSLDSLYNSPLHF. Supplemented by reference TRBV5-1 and TRBJ1-6, the full variable domain reads KAGVTQTPRYLIKTRGQQVTLSCSPISGHRSVSWYQQTPGQGLQFLFEYFSETQRNKGNFPGRFSGRQFSNSRSEMNVSTLELGDSALYLCASSLDSLYNSPLHFGNGTRLTVT.

The chain links TRBV18 to TRBJ2-3, with 7 bases that match TRBD2. The CDR3 extends over 16 amino acids. The germline CDR1 and CDR2 sequences are KGHSH and LQKENI. The V and J ends lost 3 bases and 0 bases, in that order; junction bases with no gene match: 6. For the CDR3, the DNA is TGTGCCAGCTCACCGGAAGCGGGGCTTAGCACAGATACGCAGTATTTT. Translation gives CASSPEAGLSTDTQYF.

The V and J genes are TRBV7-9 and TRBJ1-2; D gene ambiguous. The length of the CDR3 is 16 residues. V lost 7 bases, J lost 0 bases, and 18 bases lay in between. The germline V gene encodes CDR1 SEHNR and CDR2 FQNEAQ (reference sequence). This CDR3 is CASTGRRADTNYGYTF. DNA of the CDR3: TGTGCCAGCACCGGCCGTCGGGCGGATACTAACTATGGCTACACCTTC.

The chain recombines TRBV27 with TRBJ2-7; D gene uncertain. CDR3 length: 11 amino acids. V was pared by 8 bases and J by 6 bases, with 11 bases between. CDR1 is MNHEY and CDR2 is SMNVEV in the germline V gene (reference sequence). CDR3 residues: CASGPSSEQYF. CDR3 coding DNA: TGTGCCAGCGGCCCCTCGTCCGAGCAGTACTTC.

This chain links TRBV24-1 with TRBJ2-7; D may correspond to TRBD1 or TRBD2 (5 bases each). The CDR3 has 15 residues. CDR1 and CDR2 from the germline V gene are KGHDR and SFDVKD. V dropped 0 bases and J dropped 1 base, with 9 bases sitting between them. The CDR3 loop is CATSDLVEGSYEQYF. The CDR3 nucleotides read TGTGCCACCAGTGATTTGGTCGAGGGGTCCTACGAGCAGTACTTC.

This chain connects TRBV5-1 to TRBJ2-1, with D tentatively TRBD2 (6 bases). The CDR3 totals 17 residues. V gave up 3 bases and J gave up 5 bases, with 21 bases separating them. CDR1 and CDR2 (germline): SGHRS, YFSETQ. CDR3 nucleotide sequence: TGCGCCAGCAGCTGGGCCTGGGACTCCCGAACACACAATGAGCAGTTCTTC. Encoded protein: CASSWAWDSRTHNEQFF. Complete variable domain (other parts from reference TRBV5-1 and TRBJ2-1): KAGVTQTPRYLIKTRGQQVTLSCSPISGHRSVSWYQQTPGQGLQFLFEYFSETQRNKGNFPGRFSGRQFSNSRSEMNVSTLELGDSALYLCASSWAWDSRTHNEQFFGPGTRLTVL.

The genes are TRBV19 and TRBJ1-5; no clear D. Trimming shortened V by 6 bases and J by 1 base, and 13 bases separated the two germline ends. This CDR3 is 15 amino acids long. CDR1 is LNHDA, CDR2 SQIVND, per germline (reference sequence). CDR3 coding DNA: TGTGCCAGTAGGACCCCCGGGAAAAGCAATCAGCCCCAGCATTTT. This encodes CASRTPGKSNQPQHF.

Only a few counts were recorded for this clone. The V and J genes are TRBV9 and TRBJ1-6; TRBD1 agrees at 12 bases. The V and J ends lost 4 bases and 3 bases, in that order; junction bases with no gene match: 8. Germline V gene data show CDR1 as SGDLS and CDR2 as YYNGEE. This CDR3 comprises 18 residues. CDR3 sequence (DNA): TGTGCCAGCAGCCCCGGGACAGGGGGCCCATTCTATAATTCACCCCTCCACTTT. Protein: CASSPGTGGPFYNSPLHF.

The chain has TRBV6-6 and TRBJ2-1, with 13 positions matching TRBD2. J lost 0 bases, V lost 5 bases, and 7 bases had no gene match. Germline V CDR1 and CDR2: MNHNY, SVGAGI (reference sequence). The CDR3 consists of 18 residues. This CDR3 reads CASSPKGLAGSSYNEQFF. The CDR3 nucleotides read TGTGCCAGCAGTCCCAAGGGACTAGCGGGGAGCTCCTACAATGAGCAGTTCTTC.

V is TRBV3-1 (or the pseudogene TRBV3-2) and J is TRBJ2-7; 10 positions agree with TRBD1. Germline CDR1 LGHDT, CDR2 YNNKEL (reference sequence). Trimming at V came to 3 bases and at J to 4 bases, leaving 6 bases not matched to a gene. CDR3 size: 15 residues. The CDR3 bases are TGTGCCAGCAGCCACGTGGGACAGGGGATTTACGAGCAGTACTTC. This codes for CASSHVGQGIYEQYF.

This rearrangement joins TRBV7-8 to TRBJ2-7, with D tentatively TRBD2 (6 bases). The V gene lost 4 bases and the J gene lost 11 bases, with 24 bases spanning the gap. The germline gives CDR1 SGHVS, CDR2 FQNEAQ. This CDR3 is 15 amino acids long. CDR3 DNA: TGTGCCAGCAGCTCCCCCCGGGACTTACACCCTCGAAAGTACTTC. This translates into CASSSPRDLHPRKYF.

This clone appeared a few times. The chain employs TRBV7-9 and TRBJ1-1; 10 bases align to TRBD1. This CDR3 has 19 residues. Looked up from germline, CDR1 is SEHNR and CDR2 is FQNEAQ (reference sequence). V shed 5 bases, J shed 0 bases, and the junction held 15 bases outside the gene matches. In DNA form, the CDR3 reads TGTGCCAGCAGCGGGGTAGCCCCGGGACAGGGGAAAATGAACACTGAAGCTTTCTTT. It translates to CASSGVAPGQGKMNTEAFF.

The V and J genes are TRBV9 and TRBJ2-3; D is uncertain. Germline CDR1 is SGDLS and CDR2 is YYNGEE. CDR3 length equals 15 residues. Deletions cut 4 bases from V and 2 bases from J, with 14 bases between. This CDR3 reads CASSITDGHTDTQYF. In nucleotides, the CDR3 is TGTGCCAGCAGCATAACGGACGGCCACACAGATACGCAGTATTTT.